The rows below give T cell receptor beta chains drawn from one sample of a study of early T cells in non-severe SARS-CoV-2 infection. TCRdb re-called the 5' RACE reads with MiXCR, one entry per CDR3 protein. This sample yields roughly 38,000 distinct CDR3 sequences, of which over 4.5% are seen a single time; 6% to 9% belongs to the top ten. Specimen: whole blood. All receptors come from an adult who was a healthcare worker with PCR-confirmed SARS-CoV-2 infection or an uninfected control (not recorded which). Both conserved end residues are part of each CDR3. Only some rows state a clone size, as once, few, many or a class for expanded clones.

>TRBV20-1|TRBJ1-2|many
CSAAVRGVYGYTF
>TRBV30|TRBJ2-1|-
CAWSGRQGTHNEQFF
>TRBV7-2|TRBJ2-3|few
CASSLAGTSGSVNTDTQYF
>TRBV7-9|TRBJ1-2|many
CASSFSRASYGYTF
>TRBV28|TRBJ1-1|-
CASSSPVGAGTEAFF
>TRBV27|TRBJ2-5|many
CASRTGGETQYF
>TRBV29-1|TRBJ1-1|many
CSVHQGHDTWSSEAFF
>TRBV6-4|TRBJ2-3|many
CASRVPTDTQYF
>TRBV11-2|TRBJ1-1|many
CASSVGATEAFF
>TRBV20-1|TRBJ2-7|-
CSARDSRNSYEQYF
>TRBV5-8|TRBJ2-2|few
CASTSLAPVNTGELFF
>TRBV2|TRBJ2-3|-
CASRAGTTSDTQYF
>TRBV30|TRBJ2-1|few
CAWGPKGAKDF
>TRBV5-1|TRBJ2-7|many
CASSSLRGQGYEQYF
>TRBV10-3|TRBJ2-1|many
CAIRRAGGLSDNEQFF
>TRBV12-3/TRBV12-4|TRBJ2-2|many
CASSPGQNTGELFF
>TRBV24-1|TRBJ2-7|many
CATSDGLGNEQYF
>TRBV12-3/TRBV12-4|TRBJ1-1|many
CASSFAEAFF
>TRBV20-1|TRBJ1-5|many
CSAPIPNQPQHF
>TRBV12-3/TRBV12-4|TRBJ1-1|-
CASKSGGWGTEAFF